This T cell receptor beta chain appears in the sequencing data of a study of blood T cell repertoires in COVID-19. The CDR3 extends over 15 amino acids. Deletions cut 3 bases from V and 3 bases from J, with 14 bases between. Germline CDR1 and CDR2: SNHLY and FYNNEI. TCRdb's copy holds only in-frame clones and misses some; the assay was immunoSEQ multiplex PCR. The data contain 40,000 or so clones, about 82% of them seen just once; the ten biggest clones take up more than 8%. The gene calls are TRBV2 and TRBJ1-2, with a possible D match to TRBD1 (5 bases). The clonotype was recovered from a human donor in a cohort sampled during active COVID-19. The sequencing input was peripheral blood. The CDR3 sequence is CASSDMRQSYYGYTF. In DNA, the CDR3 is TGTGCCAGCAGTGATATGAGACAGTCCTACTATGGCTACACCTTC. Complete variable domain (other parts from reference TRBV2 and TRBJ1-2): EPEVTQTPSHQVTQMGQEVILRCVPISNHLYFYWYRQILGQKVEFLVSFYNNEISEKSEIFDDQFSVERPDGSNFTLKIRSTKLEDSAMYFCASSDMRQSYYGYTFGSGTRLTVV.